This T cell receptor beta chain was captured in a study of T-cell memory formation after mild COVID-19. General study findings and limits: Memory cells collected pre-infection included some clones that later responded, suggesting cross-reactive memory joined. Day 15 to 85 contracting clones showed balanced CD4/CD8; day 15 to 37 expanders favored CD4+.

V lost 6 bases, J lost 7 bases, and 11 bases stayed unmatched. The CDR3 runs to 15 residues. Germline loops: CDR1 LNHDA, CDR2 SQIVND (reference sequence). This clonotype has more than one count but fewer than ten. The antigen is unknown. From 5'RACE with constant-segment primers came TCR alpha and TCR beta cDNA libraries that carried sample barcodes and UMIs. TCRdb reanalysed the 5' RACE reads using MiXCR and keeps one entry per CDR3 protein. This sample yields 110,000 or so distinct CDR3 sequences, of which 22% are seen a single time; roughly 40% belongs to the top ten. The clonotype was recovered from a man aged 18 to 29 who had mild COVID-19 (a few samples of this study predate the infection). Cell type and time point are not known. V gene TRBV19 combines with J gene TRBJ1-3; the match to TRBD1 covers 8 bases. The specimen was PBMCs or a T cell subset sorted from them (not recorded which). DNA for the CDR3: TGTGCCAGTAGGGGACAGGACAACCCGTGGAACACCATATATTTT. As protein: CASRGQDNPWNTIYF.